The rows below give T cell receptor beta chains drawn from one sample of a study of blood T cell repertoires in COVID-19. Using immunoSEQ multiplex PCR, the repertoire was profiled, and TCRdb retains in-frame clones only, with some absent. Of around 100,000 clones in the sample, approximately 80% were seen once. The specimen was peripheral blood. The receptors were sampled from a man in his sixties with acute or convalescent COVID-19. CDR3s include the opening cysteine and the closing phenylalanine or tryptophan. The D gene is left open where the match is weak. The listing skips clone size in some rows; elsewhere it reads once, few, many or a size class.

CDR3: CASSPRERGIWYGYTF
DNA: TGTGCCAGCAGCCCCCGTGAGCGGGGAATATGGTATGGCTACACCTTC
J: TRBJ1-2
V: TRBV21-1
D: NA
size: NA

CDR3: CASSSQSGRASSEQFF
DNA: TGTGCCAGCAGTTCCCAAAGCGGGAGGGCCAGCAGTGAGCAGTTCTTC
J: TRBJ2-1
V: TRBV2
D: TRBD2
size: NA

CDR3: CAIGVLTGGIETQYF
DNA: TGTGCCATCGGGGTTCTCACGGGGGGCATTGAGACCCAGTACTTC
J: TRBJ2-5
V: TRBV10-3
D: NA
size: NA

CDR3: CASSLAQGDGYTF
DNA: TGTGCCAGCAGCTTGGCGCAGGGGGATGGCTACACCTTC
J: TRBJ1-2
V: TRBV5-8
D: TRBD1
size: once

CDR3: CASSYGVAGNNEQFF
DNA: TGTGCCAGCAGTTACGGGGTAGCGGGAAATAATGAGCAGTTCTTC
J: TRBJ2-1
V: TRBV6-5
D: TRBD2
size: NA

CDR3: CASSLSGPNTGELFF
DNA: TGTGCCAGCAGCTTAAGCGGGCCGAACACCGGGGAGCTGTTTTTT
J: TRBJ2-2
V: TRBV7-3
D: NA
size: NA

CDR3: CASSQSPVIPPYF
DNA: TGTGCCAGCAGCCAATCCCCCGTAATCCCCCCGTACTTC
J: TRBJ2-7
V: TRBV3-1/TRBV3-2
D: NA
size: NA

CDR3: CASSSRGRDEVRYNEQFF
DNA: TGTGCCAGCAGCTCCAGGGGGCGTGACGAAGTACGATACAATGAGCAGTTCTTC
J: TRBJ2-1
V: TRBV11-2
D: TRBD1
size: NA

CDR3: CATSLDQGRETQYF
DNA: TGTGCCACCAGCCTTGACCAGGGGCGGGAGACCCAGTACTTC
J: TRBJ2-5
V: TRBV15
D: NA
size: NA

CDR3: CASTTAGAGQETQYF
DNA: TGTGCTAGCACCACAGCAGGCGCTGGACAAGAGACCCAGTACTTC
J: TRBJ2-5
V: TRBV7-7
D: NA
size: NA

CDR3: CASSPTGGASTEAFF
DNA: TGTGCCAGCAGTCCAACAGGGGGCGCTAGCACTGAAGCTTTCTTT
J: TRBJ1-1
V: TRBV28
D: TRBD1
size: few

CDR3: CASSQGTGENTEAFF
DNA: TGTGCCAGCAGCCAAGGGACAGGGGAGAACACTGAAGCTTTCTTT
J: TRBJ1-1
V: TRBV3-1/TRBV3-2
D: TRBD1
size: NA

CDR3: CASTGGTGLLGYTF
DNA: TGCGCCAGCACGGGCGGGACAGGGTTATTAGGCTACACCTTC
J: TRBJ1-2
V: TRBV5-1
D: TRBD1
size: NA

CDR3: CASAWEGKNSPLHF
DNA: TGTGCCAGTGCCTGGGAGGGGAAGAATTCACCCCTCCACTTT
J: TRBJ1-6
V: TRBV19
D: NA
size: few

CDR3: CASSVTGAEAFF
DNA: TGTGCCAGCAGCGTAACAGGGGCTGAAGCTTTCTTT
J: TRBJ1-1
V: TRBV2
D: TRBD1
size: few

CDR3: CASRGAADTQYF
DNA: TGTGCCAGCAGAGGGGCGGCAGATACGCAGTATTTT
J: TRBJ2-3
V: TRBV28
D: NA
size: NA

CDR3: CASSPEVALSGYTF
DNA: TGCGCCAGCAGCCCGGAGGTTGCCCTAAGCGGCTACACCTTC
J: TRBJ1-2
V: TRBV5-1
D: NA
size: NA

CDR3: CASSHPSTSGRANEQFF
DNA: TGCGCCAGCAGCCACCCATCGACTAGCGGGAGGGCCAATGAGCAGTTCTTC
J: TRBJ2-1
V: TRBV4-1
D: TRBD2
size: NA

CDR3: CASSFGRGQRDTQYF
DNA: TGCGCCAGCAGCTTCGGGCGGGGGCAGAGGGATACGCAGTATTTT
J: TRBJ2-3
V: TRBV5-1
D: NA
size: NA

CDR3: CASSLAWSQGDGYTF
DNA: TGTGCCAGCAGCTTGGCGTGGTCACAGGGGGACGGCTACACCTTC
J: TRBJ1-2
V: TRBV5-4
D: TRBD1
size: NA